This TCR beta chain came from a study of blood T cell repertoires in COVID-19. Study-wide background: The origin of the acute and convalescent COVID-19 samples was the United States, Italy and Spain.

Clones were read by immunoSEQ multiplex PCR, and TCRdb kept only the in-frame ones, dropping some. The sample records some 82,000 clones, approximately 81% being singletons. This CDR3 comprises 14 residues. V was pared by 3 bases and J by 3 bases, with 9 bases between. Germline CDR1 KGHSH, CDR2 LQKENI. Comments on this clone: Other nucleotide sequences from this sample produce the same CDR3.

The clonotype comes from a man older than 75 with acute or convalescent COVID-19. The V call is TRBV18, the J call TRBJ1-3, with D possibly TRBD1 on 5 matching bases. Material for sequencing was peripheral blood. CDR3 in amino acids: CASSPPGLGNTIYF. For the CDR3, the DNA is TGTGCCAGCTCACCCCCAGGGCTTGGAAACACCATATATTTT.